Detailed here is one T cell receptor beta chain. The antigen is not known. Sorting defined conventional CD4 T cells as CD4+CD127+. This sample is drawn from a study of B cell selection in AIRE deficiency. Original methodology: Patients' conventional T cells yielded 110,000 or so distinct TCRbeta sequences; donors' approximately 1.3x10^5. Repertoires were generated with immunoSEQ multiplex PCR, while TCRdb's copy carries only in-frame clones and drops some. V, J and clone size are those of that table, while D and trimming were read from the DNA. Seen here are tens of thousands of clones, approximately 97% observed once, and the top ten hold 0.3%. CDR3 length equals 15 residues. Germline loops: CDR1 GTSNPN, CDR2 SVGIG (reference sequence). J gave up 5 bases and V 5 bases, and 10 bases lay outside the gene matches. The study's findings and limits: Patient Tconv cells held about 28% of Treg sequences shared by healthy donors. Shared Treg sequences were biased toward short CDR3s with few non-templated nucleotide insertions.

Sequencing was carried out using conventional CD4+ T cells sorted from PBMCs. This TCR came from a human donor with AIRE deficiency. The V gene is TRBV30, the J gene TRBJ2-5; 11 bases are a match to TRBD2. The CDR3 loop reads CAWDLSGGAGETQYF. The CDR3 bases are TGTGCCTGGGACCTTAGCGGGGGGGCGGGTGAGACCCAGTACTTC.